The T cell receptor (beta chain) described here comes from a study of T-cell memory formation after mild COVID-19. 5'RACE with constant-segment primers yielded barcoded, UMI-tagged TCR alpha and TCR beta cDNA libraries. Each CDR3 protein gets one entry after TCRdb re-called the 5' RACE reads with MiXCR. The sample includes approximately 560,000 distinct CDR3 sequences, approximately 15% of them seen just once. This clonotype appeared many times. In germline, CDR1 is SGHTA, CDR2 FQGNSA. Trimming at V came to 3 bases and at J to 4 bases, leaving 9 bases not matched to a gene. The CDR3 loop spans 15 amino acids.

This receptor was taken from an adult woman who had mild COVID-19 (a few samples of this study predate the infection). Cell type and time point are not known. Sequenced: PBMCs or a T cell subset sorted from them (not recorded which). This chain joins TRBV7-2 and TRBJ2-7; TRBD2 matches 7 bases. CDR3 nucleotides: TGTGCCAGCAGCTTCGGCGGGAGAAGCGTATACGAGCAGTACTTC. Its protein is CASSFGGRSVYEQYF. Full variable domain (missing parts from reference TRBV7-2 and TRBJ2-7): GAGVSQSPSNKVTEKGKDVELRCDPISGHTALYWYRQSLGQGLEFLIYFQGNSAPDKSGLPSDRFSAERTGGSVSTLTIQRTQQEDSAVYLCASSFGGRSVYEQYFGPGTRLTVT.